This T cell receptor (beta chain) was profiled in a study of shared clonotypes between healthy human individuals. For this clone: Its antigen is unknown.

Positively selected for CCR7, the CD45RO-negative cells used as naive CD8 cells excluded terminally differentiated effector memory CD45RA+ cells. All donors were Caucasian adults living in Nashville, Tennessee. Some clones are missing from TCRdb's copy, which holds only in-frame ones; the method was immunoSEQ multiplex PCR. This table holds roughly 2,000,000 clones, just under 95% found once. Study results and limitations: Rarefaction analysis demonstrated incomplete sorted-subset sequencing notwithstanding large depth. A few donors shared around 5.1% of their naive CD4 clonotypes. Represented genetic and exposure-history diversity was restricted by having few donors.

The TCR comes from a man aged 18 to 30 in good health. Some clones in this sample may be carry-over from other donors' samples. The source material was naive CD8+ T cells from PBMCs.

Written as DNA, the CDR3 is TGTGCCAGCAGCTTACAATATGAGCAGTTCTTC. Its translation is CASSLQYEQFF. The chain joins TRBV7-9 to TRBJ2-1; D is uncertain. The germline V gene has CDR1 SEHNR and CDR2 FQNEAQ (reference sequence). The V and J ends lost 2 bases and 8 bases respectively, with 4 bases between them. This CDR3 has 11 amino acids.